This T cell receptor beta chain comes out of a study of cytomegalovirus exposure and HLA in healthy donors. The overall study: Unique TCRs from HLA-typed donors, some 85 million of them, were held in an early data release.

This CDR3 is built from 15 residues. Germline V gene sequence: CDR1 LNHDA, CDR2 SQIVND (reference sequence). Losses at the gene ends were 6 bases for V and 2 bases for J; bases not matched to a gene: 9. About this clone itself: What it binds is unknown.

Study-wide results and caveats: An observed cluster of highly shared sequence variants was recorded as a likely sequencing artifact. Later on, an analysis tied some 17,000 TCR beta sequences to HLA alleles at 0.05 false discovery rate.

The PCR had 60 Vbeta and 13 Jbeta primers. Method: immunoSEQ multiplex PCR; TCRdb's copy keeps in-frame clones and lacks some. The sample records approximately 88,000 clones, around 74% being singletons. Input material: PBMCs. This receptor was obtained from a man aged 50-60 years in good health and CMV-seropositive. The chain recombines TRBV19 with TRBJ2-7, with TRBD2 matching over 8 bases. CDR3 residues: CASSPGGAGTYEQYF. Written as DNA, the CDR3 is TGTGCCAGTAGCCCCGGGGGGGCCGGCACCTACGAGCAGTACTTC.